The clone carrying this T cell receptor (beta chain) has only one observation. Its antigen is currently unknown. The CDR3 contains 13 residues. Trimming took off 4 bases at V and 8 bases at J, with 14 bases between the two ends. The germline V gene has CDR1 SGHTA and CDR2 FQGTGA. The data are from a study of blood T cells in healthy people across ages. With a J-beta primer mix and a sample-barcoded 5' primer, a second PCR ran roughly 6 to 12 cycles. TCRdb re-analysed the 5' RACE reads in MiXCR, keeping a single row per CDR3 protein. The sample records almost 1 million distinct CDR3 sequences, 51% being singletons. Study-wide points: Roughly linear declines in TCR beta diversity per million T cells occurred with age.

The V gene is TRBV7-3, the J gene TRBJ1-2; D is unresolved. The sample consisted of blood. The receptor comes from a woman aged 55-69 years in good health. DNA for the CDR3: TGTGCCAGCAGCTCCGGGCCGCACGGGGGCTACACCTTC. This gives the protein CASSSGPHGGYTF. Complete variable domain (other parts from reference TRBV7-3 and TRBJ1-2): GAGVSQTPSNKVTEKGKYVELRCDPISGHTALYWYRQSLGQGPEFLIYFQGTGAADDSGLPNDRFFAVRPEGSVSTLKIQRTERGDSAVYLCASSSGPHGGYTFGSGTRLTVV.